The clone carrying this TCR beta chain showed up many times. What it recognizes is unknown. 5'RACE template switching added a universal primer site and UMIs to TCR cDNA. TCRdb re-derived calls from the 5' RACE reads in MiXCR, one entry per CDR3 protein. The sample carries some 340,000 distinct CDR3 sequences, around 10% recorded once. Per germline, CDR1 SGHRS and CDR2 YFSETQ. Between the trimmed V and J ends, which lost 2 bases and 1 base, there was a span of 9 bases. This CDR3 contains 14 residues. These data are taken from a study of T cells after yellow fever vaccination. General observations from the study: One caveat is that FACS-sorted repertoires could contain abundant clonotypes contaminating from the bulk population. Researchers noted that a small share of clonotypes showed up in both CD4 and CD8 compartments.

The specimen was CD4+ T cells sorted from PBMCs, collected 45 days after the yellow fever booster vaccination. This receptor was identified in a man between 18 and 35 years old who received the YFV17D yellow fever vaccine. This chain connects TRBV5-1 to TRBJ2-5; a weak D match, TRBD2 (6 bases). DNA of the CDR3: TGCGCCAGCAGCTTCGGGAGTACCCAAGAGACCCAGTACTTC. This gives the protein CASSFGSTQETQYF.